This T cell receptor (beta chain) was identified in a study of regulatory T cells in long-lasting Graves disease. Time point reported: newly diagnosed GD, antithyroid drugs for less than 3 months. There was RNA extracted from PBMCs, and the TCR library was made from it. Trimming at V came to 1 base and at J to 6 bases, leaving 7 bases not matched to a gene. The CDR3 covers 14 residues. Germline V gene data show CDR1 as DFQATT and CDR2 as SNEGSKA (reference sequence). Construction of TCR beta libraries relied on iRepertoire HTBI primers and on Arm-PCR targeting CDR3 regions. TCRdb recomputed calls from the multiplex PCR reads with MiXCR, one row per CDR3 protein. The table shows about 440,000 distinct CDR3 sequences, with 15% to 20% occurring only once. This clonotype was counted many times. The data also belong to a second study, concerning T cells in Graves' hyperthyroidism and ophthalmopathy. That study reports: TCR CDR3 underwent first-round RT-PCR with the HTBI primer set.

This receptor was obtained from a woman younger than 45 with Graves disease. V is TRBV20-1 and J is TRBJ2-7; 9 bases are shared with TRBD1. The sample here was peripheral blood mononuclear cells (PBMCs), taken at new diagnosis, from a patient treated with antithyroid drugs. The CDR3 DNA reads TGCAGTGCTAGAGTAGCACCGGGACAGGGCGAGCAGTACTTC. Protein: CSARVAPGQGEQYF.